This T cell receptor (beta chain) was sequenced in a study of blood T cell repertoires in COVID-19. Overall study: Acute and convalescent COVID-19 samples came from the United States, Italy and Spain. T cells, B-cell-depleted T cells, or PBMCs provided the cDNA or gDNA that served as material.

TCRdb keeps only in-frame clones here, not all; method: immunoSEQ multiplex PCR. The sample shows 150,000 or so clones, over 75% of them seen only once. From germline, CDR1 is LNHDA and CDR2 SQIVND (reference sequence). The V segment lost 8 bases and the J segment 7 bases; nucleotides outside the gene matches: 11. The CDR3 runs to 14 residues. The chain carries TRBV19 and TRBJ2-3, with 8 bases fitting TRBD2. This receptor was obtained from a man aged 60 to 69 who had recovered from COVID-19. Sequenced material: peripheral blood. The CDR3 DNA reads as TGTGCCAGTGCCGGTACCGGGGGGGTCCATACGCAGTATTTT. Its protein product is CASAGTGGVHTQYF.